The 21 T cell receptor beta chains given below trace back to one sample, sequenced in a study of blood T cell repertoires in COVID-19. Profiled with immunoSEQ multiplex PCR; TCRdb holds only in-frame clones, not every one. This table has some 670,000 clones, just under 90% appearing once. The sample was peripheral blood. The source is a woman younger than 30 with acute or convalescent COVID-19.

This clone was detected only once. The rearrangement uses TRBV19 and TRBJ2-1; D is possibly TRBD2 (6 bases). The germline V gene encodes CDR1 LNHDA and CDR2 SQIVND (reference sequence). The CDR3 loop spans 17 amino acids. Trimming removed 1 base from V and 5 bases from J, with 18 bases in between. The CDR3 protein is CASSIGGEIPSDNEQFF. CDR3 bases: TGTGCCAGTAGTATAGGGGGGGAGATCCCTTCGGACAATGAGCAGTTCTTC.

The chain recombines TRBV19 with TRBJ2-3, with 8 nucleotides matching TRBD1. CDR1 and CDR2 from the germline V gene are LNHDA and SQIVND (reference sequence). The J segment lost 3 bases and the V segment lost 5 bases, leaving 13 bases of the junction unmatched. The CDR3 has 17 residues. The CDR3 reads CASSSRGLPSDTDTQYF. CDR3 DNA sequence: TGTGCCAGTAGTTCCAGGGGGCTTCCATCCGATACAGATACGCAGTATTTT. The full variable domain, in which reference TRBV19 and TRBJ2-3 provide the parts outside the CDR3, is DGGITQSPKYLFRKEGQNVTLSCEQNLNHDAMYWYRQDPGQGLRLIYYSQIVNDFQKGDIAEGYSVSREKKESFPLTVTSAQKNPTAFYLCASSSRGLPSDTDTQYFGPGTRLTVL.

The CDR3 spells CASSSQGLGANTEAFF. The CDR3 DNA reads as TGTGCCAGCAGCAGTCAGGGTTTAGGGGCGAACACTGAAGCTTTCTTT. V is TRBV9 and J is TRBJ1-1; TRBD1 might be the D (5 bases). V dropped 4 bases and J dropped 1 base, with 17 bases sitting between them. There are 16 residues in the CDR3. Germline CDR1 is SGDLS and CDR2 is YYNGEE.

This chain uses TRBV14 with TRBJ2-5; weak D call: TRBD2 (6 bases). The CDR3 runs to 13 residues. Germline V CDR1 and CDR2: SGHDN, FVKESK. Trimming stripped 8 bases from V and 3 bases from J, with 13 bases between. The CDR3 is CASAAGSKETQYF. DNA for the CDR3: TGTGCCAGCGCGGCCGGGAGCAAAGAGACCCAGTACTTC.

The chain carries TRBV7-8 and TRBJ1-1, with D perhaps TRBD1 (6 bases). This CDR3 region has 19 residues. Per the germline V gene, CDR1 is SGHVS and CDR2 is FQNEAQ. V shed 6 bases and J shed 2 bases, with 28 bases lying between them. The CDR3 loop reads CASSAGVPGGATKNTEAFF. CDR3 bases: TGTGCCAGCAGTGCAGGGGTGCCCGGGGGGGCCACAAAAAACACTGAAGCTTTCTTT.

The rearrangement joins TRBV7-9 to TRBJ1-2; D might be TRBD1 (5 bases). V was clipped by 10 bases and J by 8 bases, with 23 bases between them. Looked up from germline, CDR1 is SEHNR and CDR2 is FQNEAQ (reference sequence). CDR3 length: 14 amino acids. The CDR3 nucleotides are TGTGCCACCCCTTTCCGGCAGGGCGGAGGGGGCTACACCTTC. The encoded protein is CATPFRQGGGGYTF. The full variable domain, with the rest looked up from reference TRBV7-9 and TRBJ1-2, is DTGVSQNPRHKITKRGQNVTFRCDPISEHNRLYWYRQTLGQGPEFLTYFQNEAQLEKSRLLSDRFSAERPKGSFSTLEIQRTEQGDSAMYLCATPFRQGGGGYTFGSGTRLTVV.

The chain carries TRBV21-1 and TRBJ2-4; TRBD2 is taken as the D call from the table, unchecked against the DNA. TRBV21-1 constitutes a pseudogene. There are 19 residues in the CDR3. The CDR3 reads CASSKGLTSGDGAKNIQYF. The CDR3 DNA reads as TGTGCCAGCAGCAAAGGGTTGACTAGCGGGGATGGAGCCAAAAACATTCAGTACTTC.

This clone showed up just once. CDR3 DNA sequence: TGTGCCAGCAGTTTAGGCGGGGCCTCTCTTGGCTACACCTTC. As protein: CASSLGGASLGYTF. This chain connects TRBV27 to TRBJ1-2; D possibly corresponds to TRBD1 (5 bases). Deletions cut 2 bases from V and 7 bases from J, with 14 bases between. The germline V gene has CDR1 MNHEY and CDR2 SMNVEV (reference sequence). The CDR3 runs to 14 residues.

The chain combines TRBV4-3 with TRBJ1-2, with D unclear. Trimming took 2 bases from V and 4 from J, leaving 11 bases between them. Germline V gene lookup returns CDR1 LGHNA and CDR2 YSLEER. The CDR3 is 14 residues long. The DNA of the CDR3 is TGCGCCAGCAGCCAAACCCCCTCGGGCTATGGCTACACCTTC. As protein: CASSQTPSGYGYTF.

The V gene is TRBV12-3 or TRBV12-4, the J gene TRBJ1-4; D call uncertain. V shed 6 bases and J shed 6 bases, with 8 bases lying between them. The CDR3 length is 12 residues. The CDR3 is CASRAADEKLFF. As DNA, the CDR3 is TGTGCCAGCAGGGCAGCGGATGAAAAACTGTTTTTT.

The rearrangement links TRBV5-1 to TRBJ1-1, with 8 bases aligning to TRBD1. J lost 5 bases, V lost 2 bases, and 5 bases had no gene match. Per germline, CDR1 SGHRS and CDR2 YFSETQ. This CDR3 spans 14 amino acids. CDR3 loop: CASSLDRGGTEAFF. The DNA for the CDR3 is TGCGCCAGCAGCTTAGACAGGGGAGGGACTGAAGCTTTCTTT. The variable domain in full, with the rest retrieved from reference TRBV5-1 and TRBJ1-1, is KAGVTQTPRYLIKTRGQQVTLSCSPISGHRSVSWYQQTPGQGLQFLFEYFSETQRNKGNFPGRFSGRQFSNSRSEMNVSTLELGDSALYLCASSLDRGGTEAFFGQGTRLTVV.

This rearrangement joins TRBV30 to TRBJ2-7; D may be TRBD1 (5 bases). The V gene's germline CDR1 is GTSNPN and CDR2 SVGIG (reference sequence). Trimming stripped 1 base from V and 4 bases from J, with 14 bases between. CDR3 length: 14 amino acids. CDR3: CAWSAPGIGYEQYF. The CDR3 DNA follows: TGTGCCTGGAGTGCCCCAGGGATAGGGTACGAGCAGTACTTC.

The chain recombines TRBV10-3 with TRBJ1-2; TRBD1 matches at 7 bases. The CDR3 consists of 13 residues. Looked up from germline, CDR1 is ENHRY and CDR2 is SYGVKD. With V trimmed by 10 bases and J by 0 bases, 5 bases remained unmatched. This chain's CDR3 is CATQGTANYGYTF. The CDR3 bases are TGTGCCACGCAGGGGACAGCTAACTATGGCTACACCTTC.

This clone was recorded a few times. The chain employs TRBV6-5 and TRBJ1-1; TRBD1 matches at 8 bases. This CDR3 is 14 amino acids long. Trimming took 2 bases from V and 1 from J; bases not matched to a gene: 0. CDR1 MNHEY and CDR2 SVGAGI come from the germline V gene. The CDR3 nucleotides are TGTGCCAGCAGTTACGGGACAGGGAACACTGAAGCTTTCTTT. This sequence encodes CASSYGTGNTEAFF.

This clone was seen only once. The rearrangement joins TRBV6-5 to TRBJ1-5; a possible D gene is TRBD1 (6 bases). Trimming left V 6 bases short and J 3 bases short, with 15 bases between. The CDR3 runs to 15 residues. Germline-derived CDR1 and CDR2 are MNHEY and SVGAGI. CDR3 sequence (DNA): TGTGCCAGCAGGGAGGTTGACAGGTACAATCAGCCCCAGCATTTT. This gives the protein CASREVDRYNQPQHF.

To note about this clone: Other DNA sequences from this sample encode an identical CDR3 as well. This chain joins TRBV3-1 (or the pseudogene TRBV3-2) and TRBJ1-2; a possible D gene is TRBD1 (5 bases). The CDR3 has 13 residues. Germline V gene sequence: CDR1 LGHDT, CDR2 YNNKEL (reference sequence). V gave up 2 bases and J gave up 4 bases, with 8 bases separating them. The CDR3 here is CASSQQGVYGYTF. Here the CDR3 DNA reads TGTGCCAGCAGCCAACAAGGGGTCTATGGCTACACCTTC.

J is TRBJ1-2 and V is TRBV5-6; D is ambiguous. CDR1 SGHDT and CDR2 YYEEEE come from the germline V gene. The CDR3 has 14 amino acids. The V end lost 4 bases, the J end lost 4 bases, and 14 bases lay between the germline ends. For the CDR3, the DNA is TGTGCCAGCAGCACTGGGAGTACTTCCTATGGCTACACCTTC. The encoded protein is CASSTGSTSYGYTF.

The chain employs TRBV7-9 and TRBJ1-6, with 10 bases matching TRBD1. J gave up 4 bases and V 6 bases, and 6 bases lay outside the gene matches. The CDR3 covers 16 residues. The V gene's germline CDR1 is SEHNR and CDR2 FQNEAQ (reference sequence). This CDR3 reads CASRPTGGGYNSPLHF. The DNA for the CDR3 is TGTGCCAGCAGACCGACAGGGGGCGGGTATAATTCACCCCTCCACTTT.

This sequence joins TRBV5-1 and TRBJ1-2; D not resolved. V shed 1 base and J shed 3 bases, with 13 bases lying between them. This CDR3 comprises 15 residues. Germline CDR1 and CDR2: SGHRS and YFSETQ. The CDR3, as DNA: TGCGCCAGCAGCTTGTATGGCCGCCTCTACTATGGCTACACCTTC. It codes for CASSLYGRLYYGYTF.

The chain is built from TRBV10-2 and TRBJ1-2, with D hard to call. Trimming left V 5 bases short and J 4 bases short, with 11 bases between. The V gene's germline CDR1 is WSHSY and CDR2 SAAADI. This CDR3 comprises 13 residues. The CDR3 DNA sequence: TGCGCCAGCAGTCCTGATTTGGCCTATGGCTACACCTTC. Protein sequence: CASSPDLAYGYTF.

This chain links TRBV7-2 with TRBJ2-7, with 8 bases that match TRBD1. The trim removed 3 bases at V and 3 bases at J, leaving 1 base unmatched. Germline values: CDR1 SGHTA, CDR2 FQGNSA. The CDR3 covers 13 residues. The CDR3 DNA is TGTGCCAGCAGCTTTACAGGGGGCTACGAGCAGTACTTC. It is translated as CASSFTGGYEQYF.